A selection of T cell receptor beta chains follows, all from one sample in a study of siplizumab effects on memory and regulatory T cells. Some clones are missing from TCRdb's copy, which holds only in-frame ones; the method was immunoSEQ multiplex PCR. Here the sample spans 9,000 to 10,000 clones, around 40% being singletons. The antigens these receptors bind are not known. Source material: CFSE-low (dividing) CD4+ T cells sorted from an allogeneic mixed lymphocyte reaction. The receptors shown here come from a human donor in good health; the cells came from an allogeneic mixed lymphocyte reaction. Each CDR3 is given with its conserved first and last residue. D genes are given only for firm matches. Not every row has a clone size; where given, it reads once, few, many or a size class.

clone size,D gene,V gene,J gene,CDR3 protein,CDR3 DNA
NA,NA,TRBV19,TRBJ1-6,CASSMGGTNSPLHF,TGTGCCAGTAGTATGGGGGGGACCAATTCACCCCTCCACTTT
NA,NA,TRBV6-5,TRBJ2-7,CASSDRQLTYEQYF,TGTGCCAGCAGTGACAGACAACTGACCTACGAGCAGTACTTC
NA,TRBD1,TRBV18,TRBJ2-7,CASSLFRGLDEQYF,TGTGCCAGCTCACTATTCAGGGGGCTGGACGAGCAGTACTTC
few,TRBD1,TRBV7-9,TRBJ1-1,CASSAFRGRTTEAFF,TGTGCCAGCAGCGCATTCAGGGGGCGGACCACTGAAGCTTTCTTT
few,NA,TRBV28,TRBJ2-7,CASTTPARAYEQYF,TGTGCCAGCACCACCCCCGCTAGAGCCTACGAGCAGTACTTC
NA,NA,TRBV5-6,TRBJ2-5,CASSFGREETQYF,TGTGCCAGCAGCTTCGGCAGGGAGGAGACCCAGTACTTC
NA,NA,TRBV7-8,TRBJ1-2,CASSLDGANYGYTF,TGTGCCAGCAGCTTAGATGGGGCTAACTATGGCTACACCTTC
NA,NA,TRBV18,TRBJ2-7,CASSPLSNSYEQYF,TGTGCCAGCTCACCATTGTCAAACTCCTACGAGCAGTACTTC
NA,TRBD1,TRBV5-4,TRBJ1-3,CASSLKDRDGNTIYF,TGTGCCAGCAGCTTGAAGGACAGGGATGGAAACACCATATATTTT
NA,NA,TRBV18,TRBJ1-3,CASSPAWGLGNTIYF,TGTGCCAGCTCACCAGCGTGGGGGCTCGGAAACACCATATATTTT
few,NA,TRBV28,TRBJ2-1,CASSLMAGISEQFF,TGTGCCAGCAGTTTAATGGCGGGAATTAGTGAGCAGTTCTTC
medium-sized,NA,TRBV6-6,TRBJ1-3,CASSNSGNTIYF,TGTGCCAGCAGCAACTCTGGAAACACCATATATTTT
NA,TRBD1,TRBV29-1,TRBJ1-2,CSATPTGSGGYTF,TGCAGCGCCACCCCGACAGGGTCGGGTGGCTACACCTTC
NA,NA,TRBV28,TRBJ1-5,CASRSGPRYRSNQPQHF,TGTGCCAGCAGATCGGGCCCTAGGTACCGGAGCAATCAGCCCCAGCATTTT
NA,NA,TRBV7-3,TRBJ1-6,CASSLVSGWGSPLHF,TGTGCCAGCAGCTTAGTCAGTGGCTGGGGATCACCCCTCCACTTT
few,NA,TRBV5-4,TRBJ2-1,CASSFRTGNEQFF,TGTGCCAGCAGCTTTCGGACGGGCAATGAGCAGTTCTTC
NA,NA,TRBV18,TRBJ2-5,CASSGGGRRETQYF,TGTGCCAGCTCAGGGGGGGGCCGGCGAGAGACCCAGTACTTC
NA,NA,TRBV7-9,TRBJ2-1,CASSTREGVNEQFF,TGTGCCAGCAGCACACGAGAGGGTGTCAATGAGCAGTTCTTC
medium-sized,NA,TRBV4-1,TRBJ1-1,CASSRAVNTEAFF,TGCGCCAGCAGCCGGGCTGTGAACACTGAAGCTTTCTTT
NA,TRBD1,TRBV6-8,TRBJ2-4,CASGQGNIQYF,TGTGCCAGCGGACAGGGAAACATTCAGTACTTC